These T cell receptor beta chains were read from a single sample in a study of blood T cells in healthy people across ages. From the 5' RACE reads, TCRdb called clonotypes with MiXCR, one entry per CDR3 protein. The repertoire holds about 650,000 distinct CDR3 sequences, with under 65% as singletons. The sequenced sample was blood. All receptors derive from a woman at least 80 years old in good health. Each CDR3 is given with its conserved first and last residue. Expanded clones are given a class, and other clones once, few, many or no size at all.

CDR3 protein: CASSREGTQYF; V gene: TRBV7-8; J gene: TRBJ2-5; CDR3 length: 11; clone size: -
CDR3 protein: CASSSWTSGSVDTQYF; V gene: TRBV12-3/TRBV12-4; J gene: TRBJ2-3; CDR3 length: 16; clone size: many
CDR3 protein: CASSLPQTGGETQYF; V gene: TRBV7-8; J gene: TRBJ2-5; CDR3 length: 15; clone size: -
CDR3 protein: CASSPRVSPLLGETQYF; V gene: TRBV18; J gene: TRBJ2-5; CDR3 length: 17; clone size: few
CDR3 protein: CASSVLPSGVAEQYF; V gene: TRBV9; J gene: TRBJ2-7; CDR3 length: 15; clone size: few
CDR3 protein: CSVLAASSYNEQFF; V gene: TRBV29-1; J gene: TRBJ2-1; CDR3 length: 14; clone size: many
CDR3 protein: CASSYPGQGDSPLHF; V gene: TRBV6-5; J gene: TRBJ1-6; CDR3 length: 15; clone size: few
CDR3 protein: CASSLLAGDLGELFF; V gene: TRBV27; J gene: TRBJ2-2; CDR3 length: 15; clone size: -
CDR3 protein: CASSLVTGGYETQYF; V gene: TRBV7-2; J gene: TRBJ2-5; CDR3 length: 15; clone size: -
CDR3 protein: CASSQLGLSYNSPLHF; V gene: TRBV4-3; J gene: TRBJ1-6; CDR3 length: 16; clone size: -
CDR3 protein: CASSFGTDNTGELFF; V gene: TRBV11-2; J gene: TRBJ2-2; CDR3 length: 15; clone size: -
CDR3 protein: CASSDSMRGLGPYEQYF; V gene: TRBV6-4; J gene: TRBJ2-7; CDR3 length: 17; clone size: -
CDR3 protein: CSAVRLGVTDTQYF; V gene: TRBV20-1; J gene: TRBJ2-3; CDR3 length: 14; clone size: -
CDR3 protein: CASSPQVSYNEQFF; V gene: TRBV27; J gene: TRBJ2-1; CDR3 length: 14; clone size: -
CDR3 protein: CASSVTSGRIYEQYF; V gene: TRBV5-6; J gene: TRBJ2-7; CDR3 length: 15; clone size: many
CDR3 protein: CASSQGTQQETQYF; V gene: TRBV4-1; J gene: TRBJ2-5; CDR3 length: 14; clone size: -
CDR3 protein: CASRIGDYSYEQYF; V gene: TRBV5-1; J gene: TRBJ2-7; CDR3 length: 14; clone size: -
CDR3 protein: CAISESGSQPQHF; V gene: TRBV10-3; J gene: TRBJ1-5; CDR3 length: 13; clone size: once
CDR3 protein: CASSLVSWGYTF; V gene: TRBV7-9; J gene: TRBJ1-2; CDR3 length: 12; clone size: -
CDR3 protein: CASSLMGDGKNIQYF; V gene: TRBV28; J gene: TRBJ2-4; CDR3 length: 15; clone size: -
CDR3 protein: CASRKSENTVAFF; V gene: TRBV9; J gene: TRBJ1-1; CDR3 length: 13; clone size: few
CDR3 protein: CASSLEDRFNGQFF; V gene: TRBV2; J gene: TRBJ2-1; CDR3 length: 14; clone size: -
CDR3 protein: CSASRGGDGYTF; V gene: TRBV20-1; J gene: TRBJ1-2; CDR3 length: 12; clone size: -
CDR3 protein: CSAARGASGVQETQYF; V gene: TRBV29-1; J gene: TRBJ2-5; CDR3 length: 16; clone size: -
CDR3 protein: CASSQAPGQVADTQYF; V gene: TRBV4-2; J gene: TRBJ2-3; CDR3 length: 16; clone size: -
CDR3 protein: CASSYRRGEQYF; V gene: TRBV6-5; J gene: TRBJ2-7; CDR3 length: 12; clone size: once
CDR3 protein: CATSSSPGELFF; V gene: TRBV15; J gene: TRBJ2-2; CDR3 length: 12; clone size: once
CDR3 protein: CSASGVHYGYTF; V gene: TRBV20-1; J gene: TRBJ1-2; CDR3 length: 12; clone size: -
CDR3 protein: CTSSVDRDGNIQYF; V gene: TRBV7-9; J gene: TRBJ2-4; CDR3 length: 14; clone size: few
CDR3 protein: CSAGGTGPYNEQFF; V gene: TRBV29-1; J gene: TRBJ2-1; CDR3 length: 14; clone size: -
CDR3 protein: CSARVGGRGTQYF; V gene: TRBV20-1; J gene: TRBJ2-5; CDR3 length: 13; clone size: -
CDR3 protein: CSARMGANYEQYF; V gene: TRBV20-1; J gene: TRBJ2-7; CDR3 length: 13; clone size: few
CDR3 protein: CASSLTGLYPNEQFF; V gene: TRBV7-3; J gene: TRBJ2-1; CDR3 length: 15; clone size: many
CDR3 protein: CASSYAGAYTF; V gene: TRBV6-5; J gene: TRBJ1-2; CDR3 length: 11; clone size: many
CDR3 protein: CSARAGTSAGADTQYF; V gene: TRBV20-1; J gene: TRBJ2-3; CDR3 length: 16; clone size: -
CDR3 protein: CASNLRSGGLEQYF; V gene: TRBV27; J gene: TRBJ2-7; CDR3 length: 14; clone size: -
CDR3 protein: CASMDRGEETQYF; V gene: TRBV27; J gene: TRBJ2-5; CDR3 length: 13; clone size: many
CDR3 protein: CATLGGVSYNEQFF; V gene: TRBV10-3; J gene: TRBJ2-1; CDR3 length: 14; clone size: many
CDR3 protein: CASSLTGRTDTQYF; V gene: TRBV27; J gene: TRBJ2-3; CDR3 length: 14; clone size: -
CDR3 protein: CASSQIAGPTYTQYF; V gene: TRBV5-1; J gene: TRBJ2-3; CDR3 length: 15; clone size: -
CDR3 protein: CASTWDRNQPQHF; V gene: TRBV12-3/TRBV12-4; J gene: TRBJ1-5; CDR3 length: 13; clone size: few
CDR3 protein: CASSLEIPGAGANVLTF; V gene: TRBV5-5; J gene: TRBJ2-6; CDR3 length: 17; clone size: -
CDR3 protein: CASSMDLYGYTF; V gene: TRBV5-1; J gene: TRBJ1-2; CDR3 length: 12; clone size: many
CDR3 protein: CASSQLAVNNEQFF; V gene: TRBV7-9; J gene: TRBJ2-1; CDR3 length: 14; clone size: -
CDR3 protein: CANSLGTGINQPQHF; V gene: TRBV28; J gene: TRBJ1-5; CDR3 length: 15; clone size: once
CDR3 protein: CASSTTGLANEQFF; V gene: TRBV5-6; J gene: TRBJ2-1; CDR3 length: 14; clone size: many
CDR3 protein: CSAVTGTSPYEQYF; V gene: TRBV20-1; J gene: TRBJ2-7; CDR3 length: 14; clone size: -
CDR3 protein: CASSSPTASSYNEQFF; V gene: TRBV12-3/TRBV12-4; J gene: TRBJ2-1; CDR3 length: 16; clone size: many
CDR3 protein: CASSQSTGAVTQYF; V gene: TRBV4-1; J gene: TRBJ2-5; CDR3 length: 14; clone size: -
CDR3 protein: CASSLGDTIYF; V gene: TRBV12-3/TRBV12-4; J gene: TRBJ1-3; CDR3 length: 11; clone size: -
CDR3 protein: CASSRGLVESDTQYF; V gene: TRBV6-5; J gene: TRBJ2-3; CDR3 length: 15; clone size: -
CDR3 protein: CASSPASGADTQYF; V gene: TRBV11-2; J gene: TRBJ2-3; CDR3 length: 14; clone size: once
CDR3 protein: CASSYVGFAPDTQYF; V gene: TRBV6-6; J gene: TRBJ2-3; CDR3 length: 15; clone size: -
CDR3 protein: CSASGYNEQFF; V gene: TRBV20-1; J gene: TRBJ2-1; CDR3 length: 11; clone size: few
CDR3 protein: CASSPNPTGAGANVLTF; V gene: TRBV7-3; J gene: TRBJ2-6; CDR3 length: 17; clone size: -